The 5 T cell receptor beta chains in this list originate from one sample, sequenced in a study of blood T cells in healthy people across ages. Primers used in a second PCR of about 7 to 12 cycles were a sample-barcoded 5' primer and a J-beta primer mix. TCRdb passed the 5' RACE reads through MiXCR, listing each CDR3 protein once. Of about 800,000 distinct CDR3 sequences listed, roughly 64% are singletons. The sequenced sample was blood. These receptors came from a man under 40 in good health.

The V and J genes are TRBV6-2 or TRBV6-3 and TRBJ2-1; 12 bases are a match to TRBD2. V trimming: 7 bases; J trimming: 15 bases; junction bases outside the gene matches: 25. The germline gives CDR1 MNHEY, CDR2 SVGEGT. This CDR3 spans 18 amino acids. This CDR3 is CASTLLGLAGSDRRGWFF. The CDR3 DNA reads as TGTGCCAGCACTCTCCTAGGACTAGCGGGATCGGACCGCCGTGGATGGTTCTTC.

On this clonotype itself: Mismatch with germline at one junction end may stem from a read error. The chain recombines TRBV25-1 with TRBJ1-2, with a tentative D call TRBD1 (5 bases). Germline V gene data show CDR1 as MGHDK and CDR2 as SYGVNS. The CDR3 is 12 residues long. The CDR3 here is CASSVDSYDYTF. CDR3 in DNA: TGTGCCAGCAGTGTAGACAGCTATGACTACACCTTC.

V and J are TRBV7-9 and TRBJ2-1; D gene uncertain. CDR3 length: 13 residues. Between the trimmed V and J ends, which lost 7 bases and 8 bases, there was a span of 15 bases. Germline V CDR1 and CDR2: SEHNR, FQNEAQ (reference sequence). The chain's CDR3 is CASKKGTSDEQFF. Here the CDR3 DNA reads TGTGCCAGCAAAAAGGGAACGAGCGATGAGCAGTTCTTC.

In its sample, this clonotype was seen a few times. This chain connects TRBV27 to TRBJ2-7; possible D gene TRBD2, 5 bases. V was trimmed by 3 bases and J by 3 bases, leaving 21 bases between them. From germline, CDR1 is MNHEY and CDR2 SMNVEV (reference sequence). The CDR3 contains 17 residues. The CDR3 coding sequence is TGTGCCAGCAGTTTTGACGGGGAGAACACAAACCGCTACGAGCAGTACTTC. This sequence encodes CASSFDGENTNRYEQYF.

The chain links TRBV20-1 to TRBJ2-5, with D uncertain. The germline V gene encodes CDR1 DFQATT and CDR2 SNEGSKA (reference sequence). Trimming took 4 bases from V and 3 from J, leaving 18 bases between them. There are 15 residues in the CDR3. Here the CDR3 DNA reads TGCAGTGCTAACCCCCCCGGCAGGCCCGAAGAGACCCAGTACTTC. It yields the protein CSANPPGRPEETQYF.